Below, one T cell receptor beta chain is given with its context. Its recognized antigen is unknown. No much larger clone exists at a distance of one base, and base qualities are not known. This sample was included in a study of blood T cell repertoires in COVID-19 (dated by TCRdb to 2019 to 2021). At the level of the whole study: Samples from collaborators originated in the United States, Italy and Spain and spanned both the acute and convalescent phases of COVID-19. Nearly every sample came with metadata listing a de-identified subject ID, COVID-19 status, age in years and sex. Samples came from the ongoing ImmuneRACE study (first 160 participants) plus 1,254 subjects from 6 global collaborators. Subjects who had been exposed to COVID-19, were actively infected with it, or had recovered from it provided the deeply sampled blood TCRbeta repertoires that made up the dataset. The prospective study material was composed of cDNA or gDNA derived from T cells, B-cell-depleted T cells, or PBMCs. Where HLA class I and class II types were available, the types were taken from metadata supplied by the sample provider, not from assay-based typing. The repertoires were released in a freely available public database intended as a resource for research on the immune response to SARS-CoV-2. Overall study results and their limits: The amount of clinical and demographic metadata varied by source and participant and was provided uncurated.

The immunoSEQ Assay, a bias-controlled multiplex PCR, was used to amplify TCRbeta CDR3 regions from genomic DNA. The study's own analysis went as follows. Nucleated cell counts per sample were estimated from amplification of reference gene primers within the assay. Sequence reads were collapsed and filtered to measure the absolute abundance of every unique TCRbeta CDR3 rearrangement. Productive Simpson clonality was computed per sample as the square root of Simpson's diversity index over productive rearrangements. Not all clones reach the TCRdb copy of this immuneACCESS table, which keeps in-frame sequences only. Checked studies attribute under half of the gap to unresolved V genes and leave the rest unexplained. That table furnishes V, J and clone size, whereas the DNA furnished D and trimming. For this sample there are approximately 140,000 clones; approximately 88% appear just once. The ten largest make up roughly a tenth of the sample.

The collaborating institutions used their own protocols to collect whole blood in K2EDTA tubes. For TCRbeta analysis, collaborators shipped samples as frozen whole blood, isolated PBMCs, or DNA extracted from either of those sample types. The germline V gene gives CDR1 as SNHLY and CDR2 as FYNNEI. Including the terminal cysteine and phenylalanine, the CDR3 comprises 14 residues. The DNA shown is the 42-base CDR3, in frame from base 1. Trimming takes 5 bases from V and 7 bases from J, and the germline ends sit 15 bases apart. The rearranged chain carries TRBV2 and TRBJ2-1; the D region possibly corresponds to TRBD1 (6 bases align). Sequencing was carried out using peripheral blood. This TCR was sampled from a man aged 55 to 69 with active or convalescent COVID-19. The DNA sequence is TGTGCCAGCAGTCAAAATGGGGGCTGGAATGAGCAGTTCTTC. The encoded protein is CASSQNGGWNEQFF. The CDR3, completed at both ends by the reference TRBV2 and TRBJ2-1 genes, gives the full variable domain EPEVTQTPSHQVTQMGQEVILRCVPISNHLYFYWYRQILGQKVEFLVSFYNNEISEKSEIFDDQFSVERPDGSNFTLKIRSTKLEDSAMYFCASSQNGGWNEQFFGPGTRLTVL.